The clone carrying this T cell receptor (beta chain) was seen at least ten times. As yet, its antigen is unknown. The germline V gene has CDR1 SQVTM and CDR2 ANQGSEA. Trimming pared 0 bases from V and 2 bases from J, leaving 12 bases between. The CDR3 loop spans 15 amino acids. In the library, unique molecular identifiers were attached to individual cDNA molecules. Original data processing: Per sample, the median was around 100,000 TCRs, with values from about 24,000 to 680,000. MiXCR, applied by TCRdb to the 5' RACE reads, yields one record per CDR3 protein. Here the V and J calls rest on TCRdb's processing, not on the authors' analysis. The data show about 81,000 distinct CDR3 sequences, with more than 7% seen just once and under 3% held by the top ten. Total RNA was extracted from unfractionated whole blood. The record originates from a study of human T cells and chemical hapten exposure. The overall study: There were per-sample TCR yield variations, arising mainly from small pooled library volume differences.

Study-level results: After DPC sensitization, TCRs above 1 in 1000 frequency showed no change.

V gene TRBV29-1 combines with J gene TRBJ2-3, with TRBD2 as a possible D gene (6 bases). This TCR came from a male donor in good health. CDR3 sequence reads: CSVEDPTSFTDTQYF. DNA of the CDR3: TGCAGCGTTGAAGACCCGACTAGTTTCACAGATACGCAGTATTTT.